This TCR beta chain emerged from a study of regulatory T cells in long-lasting Graves disease. At the level of the study: Duration of antithyroid drug therapy among newly diagnosed Graves' patients was under 3 months. The study, taken as a whole, reports: A greater number of public clonotypes (about 3,000) was shared by persistent patients than by new patients (approximately 880).

As for this clonotype: Antigen specificity is unknown.

Stated time point: newly diagnosed GD, antithyroid drugs for less than 3 months. Extracted PBMC RNA gave rise to the TCR library. Through Arm-PCR of CDR3 regions and iRepertoire HTBI primers, TCR beta libraries were built. TCRdb fed the multiplex PCR reads into MiXCR, producing one record per CDR3 protein. Counted here are 400,000 to 650,000 distinct CDR3 sequences, approximately 16% occurring once; the ten biggest clones make up around 25%. Germline V gene lookup returns CDR1 LNHDA and CDR2 SQIVND (reference sequence). This CDR3 region has 15 residues. Trimming stripped 7 bases from V and 0 bases from J, with 15 bases between. These data were also reused for a study on T cells in Graves' hyperthyroidism and ophthalmopathy. From that report: Most clonotypes that expanded in the thyroid above 0.001 also showed up in blood.

The sequencing here drew on peripheral blood mononuclear cells (PBMCs), taken at new diagnosis, from a patient treated with antithyroid drugs. The origin of this receptor is a woman aged 35 to 59 with Graves disease. The rearrangement joins TRBV19 to TRBJ1-1; D gene uncertain. The CDR3 DNA sequence: TGTGCCAGTACCTCTTTTGGTGGGATGAACACTGAAGCTTTCTTT. This codes for CASTSFGGMNTEAFF.